This T cell receptor beta chain was captured in a study of blood T cell repertoires in COVID-19. Looking at the study overall: The origin of the acute and convalescent COVID-19 samples was the United States, Italy and Spain. From T cells, B-cell-depleted T cells, or PBMCs came the material, which was cDNA or gDNA.

In the study's own analysis: Amplification from reference gene primers served as the basis for estimated nucleated cell counts. Clones were sequenced by immunoSEQ multiplex PCR, and TCRdb holds only the in-frame ones, with some missing. V, J and clone size derive from that table, while D and trimming were established from the DNA sequence. Altogether approximately 240,000 clones are present, around 81% being singletons, with the ten largest covering about 2.9%. CDR1 and CDR2 from the germline V gene are SGHTA and FQGNSA. Between the trimmed V and J ends, which lost 6 bases and 4 bases, there was a span of 15 bases. The CDR3 runs to 15 residues.

The clonotype originates from a woman aged 30 to 39 who had recovered from COVID-19. The sample consisted of peripheral blood. The chain links TRBV7-2 to TRBJ1-4; D unresolved. The CDR3 reads CASSLEGGYNEKLFF. The CDR3 DNA follows: TGTGCCAGCAGTCTAGAGGGCGGGTATAATGAAAAACTGTTTTTT.